These 25 T cell receptor beta chains originate from one sample sequenced in a study of cytomegalovirus exposure and HLA in healthy donors (dated by TCRdb to about 2017). Receptor libraries were prepared by the immunoSEQ multiplex PCR assay. The multiplex PCR relied on a mix of 60 forward primers for TCR Vbeta segments and 13 reverse primers for TCR Jbeta segments. Imported from immuneACCESS, the table was reduced by TCRdb to in-frame sequences with V and J called. These copies leave out some clones; in studies compared against another copy, an unresolved V gene accounts for under half, and the cause of the remainder is not known. The sample table contains 200,000 to 250,000 clones; only one count was recorded for roughly 80% of them. About 14% of the sample belongs to the ten largest clones. The sequenced sample was PBMCs. The origin of the receptors is a man aged 35 to 55 in good health and CMV-seronegative.

This rearrangement joins TRBV7-7 to TRBJ2-7; a possible D gene is TRBD1 (6 bases). Germline V CDR1 and CDR2: SSHAT, FNYEAQ (reference sequence). The CDR3 is 13 residues long. The V and J ends lost 5 bases and 5 bases respectively, with 13 bases between them. CDR3 region: CASSATGLDEQYF. CDR3 DNA sequence: TGTGCCAGCAGCGCGACAGGTCTCGACGAGCAGTACTTC.

The V gene is TRBV19, the J gene TRBJ2-2; 11 bases fit TRBD2. The junction had 7 bases not matched to a gene; V was cut back by 8 bases and J by 5 bases. The CDR3 sequence is 15 residues long. The germline gives CDR1 LNHDA, CDR2 SQIVND (reference sequence). Here the CDR3 reads CASVASGRRTGELFF. CDR3 in DNA: TGTGCCAGTGTCGCTAGCGGGAGGCGGACCGGGGAGCTGTTTTTT.

The chain is built from TRBV11-2 and TRBJ2-7, with 9 bases that match TRBD2. With V trimmed by 6 bases and J by 6 bases, 12 bases remained unmatched. This CDR3 has 15 residues. CDR1 is SGHAT, CDR2 FQNNGV, per germline. As DNA, the CDR3 is TGTGCCAGCAGTTCCGGACTAGCGAGCTTAGCCGAGCAGTACTTC. Residues: CASSSGLASLAEQYF.

This chain links TRBV4-1 with TRBJ2-7, with 9 nucleotides matching TRBD1. Germline CDR1 is MGHRA and CDR2 is YSYEKL. The J segment lost 6 bases and the V segment lost 2 bases, leaving 5 bases of the junction unmatched. The CDR3 totals 14 residues. CDR3 bases: TGCGCCAGCAGCCAATGGGACAGGGTCGCCGAGCAGTACTTC. Protein product: CASSQWDRVAEQYF.

The DNA of the CDR3 is TGTGCCAGCAGAGCGTCTCGAGGGGAGCAGTACTTC. Protein: CASRASRGEQYF. The chain couples TRBV28 to TRBJ2-7; a possible D gene is TRBD2 (5 bases). Germline V lookup: CDR1 MDHEN, CDR2 SYDVKM. Deletions cut 6 bases from V and 7 bases from J, with 13 bases between. This CDR3 region has 12 residues.

V and J are TRBV27 and TRBJ2-2, with D possibly TRBD2 on 6 matching bases. Germline values: CDR1 MNHEY, CDR2 SMNVEV (reference sequence). The CDR3 loop spans 15 amino acids. V lost 6 bases and J lost 0, with 11 bases in between. CDR3 DNA sequence: TGTGCCAGCAGATGGGACTCAACGAACACCGGGGAGCTGTTTTTT. Its protein is CASRWDSTNTGELFF.

The rearrangement uses TRBV5-1 and TRBJ2-5; maybe TRBD1 (5 bases). Trimming left V 4 bases short and J 1 base short, with 8 bases between. Germline CDR1 reads SGHRS; CDR2 reads YFSETQ. The CDR3 is 13 residues long. CDR3 in DNA: TGCGCCAGCAGCACAGGAGCCCAAGAGACCCAGTACTTC. Amino acid sequence: CASSTGAQETQYF.

The chain joins TRBV7-3 to TRBJ2-2; D is ambiguous. Looked up from germline, CDR1 is SGHTA and CDR2 is FQGTGA. Trimming shortened V by 4 bases and J by 0 bases, and 3 bases separated the two germline ends. The CDR3 has 13 residues. The CDR3 spells CASSSPNTGELFF. CDR3 nucleotide sequence: TGTGCCAGCAGCTCTCCGAACACCGGGGAGCTGTTTTTT.

The chain couples TRBV27 to TRBJ2-1; no definite D call. Germline V lookup: CDR1 MNHEY, CDR2 SMNVEV (reference sequence). V was cut by 4 bases and J by 4 bases, with 5 bases left in between. The CDR3 runs to 12 residues. The CDR3 is CASSSVYNEQFF. The CDR3 DNA is TGTGCCAGCAGTTCAGTATACAATGAGCAGTTCTTC.

V gene TRBV19 combines with J gene TRBJ2-1; 9 bases are shared with TRBD2. The ends lost 4 bases at V and 3 bases at J; junction bases unmatched: 4. Germline V lookup: CDR1 LNHDA, CDR2 SQIVND (reference sequence). CDR3 size: 15 residues. This chain's CDR3 is CASSKLAGIYNEQFF. CDR3 nucleotides: TGTGCCAGTAGTAAACTAGCGGGTATCTACAATGAGCAGTTCTTC.

CDR3 protein: CASSYSLQQETQYF. The CDR3, as DNA: TGTGCCAGCAGTTACTCGCTCCAGCAAGAGACCCAGTACTTC. The rearrangement joins TRBV6-5 to TRBJ2-5; D gene uncertain. Germline V gene lookup returns CDR1 MNHEY and CDR2 SVGAGI. V was cut by 0 bases and J by 2 bases, with 7 bases left in between. CDR3 size: 14 residues.

The chain couples TRBV6-5 to TRBJ2-5; the D gene is possibly TRBD2 (5 bases). This CDR3 spans 12 amino acids. Germline V gives CDR1 MNHEY, CDR2 SVGAGI. The V end lost 8 bases, the J end lost 4 bases, and 11 bases lay between the germline ends. The CDR3 bases are TGTGCCAGCCAGGACGGAGGAGAGACCCAGTACTTC. Protein product: CASQDGGETQYF.

V usage is TRBV11-2 and J usage is TRBJ2-5; D possibly corresponds to TRBD2 (6 bases). The CDR3 runs to 17 residues. V lost 0 bases to trimming and J lost 5 bases, with 19 bases between them. Germline V gene lookup returns CDR1 SGHAT and CDR2 FQNNGV. The CDR3 nucleotides are TGTGCCAGCAGCTTAGATGGGACCCTTCGCGGGGAGGAGACCCAGTACTTC. It codes for CASSLDGTLRGEETQYF.

The chain couples TRBV2 to TRBJ1-2; 10 positions match TRBD1. The length of the CDR3 is 15 residues. V shed 2 bases and J 8 bases; nucleotides not matched to a gene: 8. Per germline, CDR1 SNHLY and CDR2 FYNNEI. The CDR3 loop is CASSELMTGGYGYTF. CDR3 nucleotides: TGTGCCAGCAGTGAACTGATGACAGGGGGCTACGGCTACACCTTC.

This rearrangement joins TRBV27 to TRBJ2-7; possible D gene TRBD2, 6 bases. This CDR3 region has 13 residues. V lost 1 base and J 4 bases, leaving 8 bases between the germline ends. Germline values: CDR1 MNHEY, CDR2 SMNVEV (reference sequence). The CDR3 DNA follows: TGTGCCAGCAGTTTATTTGCGGGGTACGAGCAGTACTTC. Its translation is CASSLFAGYEQYF.

The J gene is TRBJ2-1, the V gene TRBV4-2; D possibly corresponds to TRBD2 (6 bases). CDR1 is LGHNA, CDR2 YNFKEQ, per germline. This CDR3 is built from 16 residues. Trimming took 5 bases from V and 0 from J, leaving 14 bases between them. The CDR3, as DNA: TGTGCCAGCAGCTCCCTGGGGGGAAGCTCCTACAATGAGCAGTTCTTC. This sequence encodes CASSSLGGSSYNEQFF.

The chain links TRBV6-4 to TRBJ1-5; 10 bases are shared with TRBD1. Germline V gene sequence: CDR1 MRHNA, CDR2 SNTAGT. Germline trimming cut 6 bases from V and 6 bases from J; bases unmatched to any gene: 8. This CDR3 has 15 residues. The CDR3 DNA is TGTGCCAGCAGCAAGACAGGGGGCGGCGGTCAGCCCCAGCATTTT. Translation gives CASSKTGGGGQPQHF.

DNA for the CDR3: TGTGCCAGTAGTATCCCAGGCAGGCTTGGCTATGGCTACACCTTC. Translated: CASSIPGRLGYGYTF. V is TRBV19 and J is TRBJ1-2; D is unclear. Germline V gives CDR1 LNHDA, CDR2 SQIVND (reference sequence). CDR3 length equals 15 residues. The V and J ends lost 3 bases and 4 bases respectively, with 15 bases between them.

V is TRBV5-4 and J is TRBJ2-3; TRBD1 is a possible D gene (7 bases). V gave up 4 bases and J gave up 4 bases, with 10 bases separating them. This CDR3 has 13 amino acids. Germline values: CDR1 SGHNT, CDR2 YYREEE (reference sequence). The CDR3: CASSPRGADTQYF. The DNA of the CDR3 is TGTGCCAGCAGCCCCAGGGGGGCAGATACGCAGTATTTT.

In nucleotides, the CDR3 is TGTGCCAGCAGTGAAAACAGGGGGCGCGAGCAGTACTTC. It specifies CASSENRGREQYF. The V call is TRBV2, the J call TRBJ2-7; 9 bases are shared with TRBD1. The CDR3 is made up of 13 amino acids. Trimming took 2 bases from V and 6 from J; bases not matched to a gene: 2. CDR1 is SNHLY and CDR2 is FYNNEI in the germline V gene.

The J gene is TRBJ1-2, the V gene TRBV18, with 9 bases that match TRBD1. Per the germline V gene, CDR1 is KGHSH and CDR2 is LQKENI. CDR3 length: 12 amino acids. Trimming at V came to 4 bases and at J to 10 bases, leaving 4 bases not matched to a gene. The CDR3 sequence is CASSRDRDAYTF. The CDR3 DNA sequence: TGTGCCAGCTCACGGGACAGGGATGCCTACACCTTC.

The rearrangement uses TRBV15 and TRBJ2-3; 9 bases agree with TRBD2. The germline CDR1 and CDR2 sequences are LNHNV and YYDKDF (reference sequence). After removal of 1 base from V and 4 bases from J, the junction contained 9 bases not matched to a gene. CDR3 length: 17 amino acids. CDR3: CATSRGGGAGGADTQYF. For the CDR3, the DNA is TGTGCCACCAGCAGAGGAGGGGGAGCGGGAGGAGCAGATACGCAGTATTTT.

This chain links TRBV5-4 with TRBJ2-7, with 11 nucleotides matching TRBD1. The V segment lost 5 bases and the J segment 6 bases; nucleotides outside the gene matches: 10. CDR3 size: 15 residues. Germline V CDR1 and CDR2: SGHNT, YYREEE (reference sequence). This chain's CDR3 is CASSPSGTGGGEQYF. The DNA of the CDR3 is TGTGCCAGCAGTCCATCCGGGACAGGGGGTGGCGAGCAGTACTTC.

The CDR3 reads CASSSWSPGNEKLFF. The CDR3, as DNA: TGTGCCAGCAGCTCCTGGTCACCGGGTAATGAAAAACTGTTTTTT. The gene calls are TRBV9 and TRBJ1-4; D not certain. The V gene's germline CDR1 is SGDLS and CDR2 YYNGEE. The V gene lost 4 bases and the J gene lost 4 bases, with 14 bases spanning the gap. The CDR3 loop spans 15 amino acids.

This clone turned up a few times. The chain links TRBV6-5 to TRBJ1-1; D unclear. CDR1 MNHEY and CDR2 SVGAGI come from the germline V gene. V lost 7 bases, J lost 0 bases, and 6 bases lay in between. The CDR3 covers 12 residues. In nucleotides, the CDR3 is TGTGCCAGCATCGGGATGAACACTGAAGCTTTCTTT. It is translated as CASIGMNTEAFF.